This T cell receptor (beta chain) was captured by sequencing in a study of blood T cells in healthy people across ages. Study-level points and caveats: Both higher diversity and more naive CD4+ cells marked long-lived donors when set against aged donors.

The germline V gene has CDR1 SGHRS and CDR2 YFSETQ. Trimming took off 0 bases at V and 2 bases at J, with 9 bases between the two ends. This CDR3 is built from 14 residues. As to this clonotype: As yet, its antigen is unknown.

Alongside a J-beta primer mix, a sample-barcoded 5' primer served in a second PCR lasting 7 to 11 cycles. TCRdb reprocessed the 5' RACE reads with MiXCR, giving one entry per CDR3 protein. The sample carries 780,000 or so distinct CDR3 sequences, less than 70% recorded once. Sequencing input: blood. The receptor was isolated from a man older than 75 in good health. The chain carries TRBV5-1 and TRBJ2-7, with D unresolved. DNA of the CDR3: TGCGCCAGCAGCTTGGAGCCGCGGACCTACGAGCAGTACTTC. Its protein is CASSLEPRTYEQYF.